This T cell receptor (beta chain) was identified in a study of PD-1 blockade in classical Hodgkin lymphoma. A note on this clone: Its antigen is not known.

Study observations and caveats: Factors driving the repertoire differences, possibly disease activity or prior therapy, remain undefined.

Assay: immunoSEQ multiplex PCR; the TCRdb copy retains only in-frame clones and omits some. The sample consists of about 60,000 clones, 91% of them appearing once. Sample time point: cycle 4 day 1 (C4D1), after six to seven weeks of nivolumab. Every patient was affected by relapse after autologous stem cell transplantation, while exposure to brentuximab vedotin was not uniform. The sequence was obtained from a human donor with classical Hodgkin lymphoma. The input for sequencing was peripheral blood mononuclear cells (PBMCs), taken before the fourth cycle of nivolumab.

In nucleotides, the CDR3 is TGTGCCAGCAGTTACGTGGCTCTGGGGAACACTGAAGCTTTCTTT. This codes for CASSYVALGNTEAFF. V gene TRBV6-5 combines with J gene TRBJ1-1; D gene unclear. Trimming cost V 2 bases and J 1 base, with 11 bases left between them. Germline V gene lookup returns CDR1 MNHEY and CDR2 SVGAGI. This CDR3 region has 15 residues.